One and the same sample provided the 27 T cell receptor beta chains below, sequenced in a study of T cell responses to AZD1222 COVID-19 vaccine. Profiling relied on immunoSEQ multiplex PCR, and the TCRdb table lists in-frame clones only, not all of them. The sample lists about 85,000 clones, over 80% seen once, with 15% to 20% in the top ten. Specimen: peripheral blood, collected on day 0 of AZD1222 vaccination. All receptors derive from an adult in good health.

This chain connects TRBV6-5 to TRBJ1-2; the D is unclear. Germline lookup yields CDR1 MNHEY and CDR2 SVGAGI. The CDR3 is made up of 12 amino acids. Trimming stripped 8 bases from V and 3 bases from J, with 10 bases between. CDR3 nucleotide sequence: TGTGCCAGCTTGGAACCAGACTATGGCTACACCTTC. This gives the protein CASLEPDYGYTF.

The V and J genes are TRBV5-4 and TRBJ2-7; 10 bases agree with TRBD1. The CDR3 loop spans 15 amino acids. Germline V gene lookup returns CDR1 SGHNT and CDR2 YYREEE (reference sequence). V dropped 3 bases and J dropped 2; count of bases not matched to a gene: 5. CDR3 in DNA: TGTGCCAGCAGCTCGGGGACAGGGGAAGCCTACGAGCAGTACTTC. It specifies CASSSGTGEAYEQYF.

The chain couples TRBV7-9 to TRBJ1-1; D unresolved. Germline-derived CDR1 and CDR2 are SEHNR and FQNEAQ (reference sequence). This CDR3 comprises 13 residues. The V end was cut by 5 bases, the J end by 1 base, with 8 bases between. CDR3 region: CASSRESNTEAFF. As DNA, the CDR3 is TGTGCCAGCAGCCGCGAATCGAACACTGAAGCTTTCTTT.

J is TRBJ2-7 and V is TRBV7-8, with TRBD2 as a possible D gene (6 bases). Per the germline V gene, CDR1 is SGHVS and CDR2 is FQNEAQ. Trimming stripped 4 bases from V and 7 bases from J, with 20 bases between. The CDR3 consists of 15 residues. CDR3 in DNA: TGTGCCAGCAGCTCCCGGCGGGATACGGCGTGGGAGCAGTACTTC. This codes for CASSSRRDTAWEQYF.

The chain couples TRBV2 to TRBJ1-5; maybe TRBD1 (6 bases). Germline V gene data show CDR1 as SNHLY and CDR2 as FYNNEI. The length of the CDR3 is 15 residues. The V and J ends lost 8 bases and 6 bases respectively, with 20 bases between them. The CDR3: CASGDTLGSGQPQHF. The CDR3 DNA follows: TGTGCCAGCGGGGACACCCTGGGGTCCGGTCAGCCCCAGCATTTT.

CDR3 coding DNA: TGTGCTAGTGGTTTCGAGGGCAATCAGCCCCAGCATTTT. The encoded protein is CASGFEGNQPQHF. This chain joins TRBV12-5 and TRBJ1-5, with no clear D. Germline values: CDR1 LGHNT, CDR2 FRNRAP. CDR3 length: 13 residues. V was trimmed by 3 bases and J by 2 bases, leaving 5 bases between them.

The chain links TRBV30 to TRBJ1-3, with D hard to call. Trimming took off 6 bases at V and 0 bases at J, with 6 bases between the two ends. Germline V gene sequence: CDR1 GTSNPN, CDR2 SVGIG (reference sequence). The CDR3 runs to 12 residues. This CDR3 is CACLISGNTIYF. The CDR3 nucleotides read TGTGCCTGTCTGATCTCTGGAAACACCATATATTTT.

The CDR3: CASSRQVNEKLFF. The CDR3 bases are TGTGCCAGCTCACGACAGGTTAATGAAAAACTGTTTTTT. The V gene is TRBV18, the J gene TRBJ1-4; D possibly corresponds to TRBD1 (6 bases). Germline CDR1 and CDR2: KGHSH and LQKENI. This CDR3 contains 13 residues. V was shortened by 4 bases and J by 4 bases, with 7 bases between the two germline ends. The full variable domain, in which reference TRBV18 and TRBJ1-4 provide the parts outside the CDR3, is NAGVMQNPRHLVRRRGQEARLRCSPMKGHSHVYWYRQLPEEGLKFMVYLQKENIIDESGMPKERFSAEFPKEGPSILRIQQVVRGDSAAYFCASSRQVNEKLFFGSGTQLSVL.

The genes are TRBV24-1 and TRBJ2-1, with 8 bases aligning to TRBD2. The CDR3 is 16 amino acids. The germline gives CDR1 KGHDR, CDR2 SFDVKD. V was clipped by 4 bases and J by 0 bases; unmatched bases: 4. The CDR3 loop reads CATSEAGGSSYNEQFF. CDR3 DNA: TGTGCCACCAGTGAGGCGGGGGGTAGCTCCTACAATGAGCAGTTCTTC.

This chain's CDR3 is CASSIGPDAFGYTF. The CDR3 bases are TGTGCCAGTAGTATAGGGCCGGACGCCTTTGGCTACACCTTC. V gene TRBV19 combines with J gene TRBJ1-2; D call uncertain. This CDR3 has 14 amino acids. The germline V and J ends were trimmed by 1 base and 7 bases, with 13 bases remaining between them. The germline V gene has CDR1 LNHDA and CDR2 SQIVND (reference sequence).

The V call is TRBV5-1, the J call TRBJ2-7; 11 positions match TRBD1. V shed 3 bases and J 6 bases; nucleotides not matched to a gene: 5. The CDR3 length is 14 residues. Germline assignment: CDR1 SGHRS and CDR2 YFSETQ. CDR3 nucleotides: TGCGCCAGCAGCTACCCCGGGACAGGGGGCGAGCAGTACTTC. Its protein product is CASSYPGTGGEQYF. Full variable domain (missing parts from reference TRBV5-1 and TRBJ2-7): KAGVTQTPRYLIKTRGQQVTLSCSPISGHRSVSWYQQTPGQGLQFLFEYFSETQRNKGNFPGRFSGRQFSNSRSEMNVSTLELGDSALYLCASSYPGTGGEQYFGPGTRLTVT.

The J gene is TRBJ1-6, the V gene TRBV14, with 8 positions matching TRBD1. Trimming removed 4 bases from V and 3 bases from J; junction bases left unmatched: 8. CDR1 is SGHDN, CDR2 FVKESK, per germline. This CDR3 region has 17 residues. CDR3 in DNA: TGTGCCAGCAGCCTTCCCGACAGGGGAATCTATAATTCACCCCTCCACTTT. This gives the protein CASSLPDRGIYNSPLHF.

This clone occurred once. V gene TRBV14 combines with J gene TRBJ1-2, with a possible D match to TRBD1 (5 bases). The CDR3 contains 16 residues. V was shortened by 6 bases and J by 5 bases, with 22 bases between the two germline ends. From germline, CDR1 is SGHDN and CDR2 FVKESK. DNA for the CDR3: TGTGCCAGCAGTCCGCGAGGTAGGGGAGTAGGATATGGCTACACCTTC. Amino acid sequence: CASSPRGRGVGYGYTF.

The chain joins TRBV5-1 to TRBJ1-2; D is possibly TRBD1 (5 bases). Germline lookup yields CDR1 SGHRS and CDR2 YFSETQ. V dropped 0 bases and J dropped 8 bases, with 20 bases sitting between them. The CDR3 contains 16 residues. The CDR3 nucleotides read TGCGCCAGCAGCTTGGCCGGGGGATCTGGATTCAACGGCTACACCTTC. It specifies CASSLAGGSGFNGYTF.

The V gene is TRBV28, the J gene TRBJ1-2; maybe TRBD1 (5 bases). The CDR3 is made up of 13 amino acids. Germline V gene lookup returns CDR1 MDHEN and CDR2 SYDVKM. Trimming left V 6 bases short and J 7 bases short, with 15 bases between. Here the CDR3 DNA reads TGTGCCAGCAGCTCCAAGGGGCCGCGTGGCTACACCTTC. Translation: CASSSKGPRGYTF.

The chain is built from TRBV21-1 and TRBJ1-1. TRBV21-1 is a listed pseudogene. The length of the CDR3 is 17 residues. This CDR3 reads CASSKTGPTVKNTEAFF. The CDR3 DNA sequence: TGTGCCAGCAGCAAAACGGGCCCGACGGTAAAGAACACTGAAGCTTTCTTT.

This chain connects TRBV2 to TRBJ1-4; no definite D call. The CDR3 extends over 13 amino acids. Deletions cut 5 bases from V and 6 bases from J, with 10 bases between. In germline, CDR1 is SNHLY, CDR2 FYNNEI. CDR3 sequence: CASSWVEDEKLFF. CDR3 nucleotides: TGTGCCAGCAGTTGGGTGGAGGATGAAAAACTGTTTTTT.

This clone was recorded only once. The chain uses TRBV12-5 and TRBJ2-1; the match to TRBD2 covers 8 bases. The CDR3 loop spans 15 amino acids. The V segment lost 5 bases and the J segment 5 bases; nucleotides outside the gene matches: 8. Germline V gene sequence: CDR1 LGHNT, CDR2 FRNRAP. The CDR3: CASGPYSGTNNEQFF. In nucleotides, the CDR3 is TGTGCTAGTGGTCCGTATAGCGGGACCAACAATGAGCAGTTCTTC.

This chain uses TRBV7-8 with TRBJ1-5, with no clear D. V was cut by 4 bases and J by 0 bases, with 10 bases left in between. The germline V gene encodes CDR1 SGHVS and CDR2 FQNEAQ. CDR3 length: 15 residues. Here the CDR3 DNA reads TGTGCCAGCAGCTCTCTTGCTTATAGCAATCAGCCCCAGCATTTT. It is translated as CASSSLAYSNQPQHF.

A word on this clone: The junction departs from the called germline gene at one end, perhaps through a read error. The gene calls are TRBV7-7 and TRBJ2-1, with 7 bases matching TRBD1. The CDR3 spans 16 residues. CDR1 is SSHAT and CDR2 is FNYEAQ in the germline V gene (reference sequence). CDR3: CASSLGGRGPGNEQFF. CDR3 nucleotides: TGTGCTAGCAGCTTAGGAGGAAGGGGGCCGGGCAATGAGCAGTTCTTC.

This clone was counted only a few times. The chain carries TRBV5-1 and TRBJ2-1; perhaps TRBD1 as D (6 bases). Germline-derived CDR1 and CDR2 are SGHRS and YFSETQ. The CDR3 spans 13 residues. Trimming pared 5 bases from V and 8 bases from J, leaving 14 bases between. In nucleotides, the CDR3 is TGCGCCAGCAGATCGACAGGTCTATATGAGCAGTTCTTC. This codes for CASRSTGLYEQFF.

The gene calls are TRBV10-3 and TRBJ1-3; maybe TRBD1 (6 bases). Germline loops: CDR1 ENHRY, CDR2 SYGVKD. This CDR3 is built from 14 residues. The V gene lost 3 bases and the J gene lost 4 bases, with 10 bases spanning the gap. In DNA form, the CDR3 reads TGTGCCATCAGTGACGGGGGGCGAGGAAACACCATATATTTT. As protein: CAISDGGRGNTIYF.

The chain has TRBV27 and TRBJ2-6; maybe TRBD2 (6 bases). Germline lookup yields CDR1 MNHEY and CDR2 SMNVEV (reference sequence). The CDR3 contains 17 residues. V dropped 4 bases and J dropped 4 bases, with 17 bases sitting between them. The CDR3 region is CASSYGFRAGGANVLTF. CDR3 nucleotide sequence: TGTGCCAGCAGTTACGGTTTCCGAGCGGGCGGGGCCAACGTCCTGACTTTC.

The chain employs TRBV12-3 or TRBV12-4 and TRBJ2-2; 7 bases line up with TRBD1. Trimming took 5 bases from V and 8 from J; bases not matched to a gene: 5. CDR3 length: 13 residues. Here the CDR3 DNA reads TGTGCCAGCAGTCTATACAGGGGAGGGGAGCTGTTTTTT. This sequence encodes CASSLYRGGELFF.

The chain couples TRBV4-1 to TRBJ1-4; D not resolved. The V gene lost 2 bases and the J gene lost 7 bases, with 14 bases spanning the gap. This CDR3 is 15 amino acids long. CDR1 and CDR2 (germline): MGHRA, YSYEKL. The CDR3 DNA sequence: TGCGCCAGCAGCCAACTGGCTGCGGGCGGTGAAAAACTGTTTTTT. Amino acid sequence: CASSQLAAGGEKLFF.

The chain couples TRBV27 to TRBJ2-7; possibly TRBD1 for D (6 bases). CDR1 is MNHEY, CDR2 SMNVEV, per germline (reference sequence). Trimming cost V 8 bases and J 3 bases, with 17 bases left between them. The CDR3 covers 14 residues. The CDR3 spells CASGRAGDFYEQYF. CDR3 coding DNA: TGTGCCAGCGGCAGGGCAGGGGATTTCTACGAGCAGTACTTC.

V and J are TRBV5-6 and TRBJ1-5; 8 nucleotides align to TRBD1. This CDR3 has 18 residues. The trim removed 1 base at V and 2 bases at J, leaving 11 bases unmatched. Germline values: CDR1 SGHDT, CDR2 YYEEEE. The CDR3 sequence is CASSLSWVGQGGNQPQHF. The CDR3 DNA follows: TGTGCCAGCAGCTTGAGTTGGGTCGGACAGGGCGGCAATCAGCCCCAGCATTTT.